One and the same sample provided the 9 T cell receptor beta chains below, sequenced in a study of T cell responses to AZD1222 COVID-19 vaccine. Profiled with immunoSEQ multiplex PCR; TCRdb holds only in-frame clones, not every one. The repertoire holds some 180,000 clones, approximately 94% seen once, with 3.6% in the top ten. Sequenced here: peripheral blood, sampled 28 days after the second dose of the MenACWY control vaccine. The receptor source for this set is an adult who received the MenACWY meningococcal vaccine as a control.

This clone was detected ten times or more. This chain connects TRBV6-5 to TRBJ1-5; D is uncertain. Germline CDR1 MNHEY, CDR2 SVGAGI. There are 15 residues in the CDR3. Trimming left V 0 bases short and J 1 base short, with 7 bases between. The CDR3 is CASSYSATSNQPQHF. The DNA of the CDR3 is TGTGCCAGCAGTTACTCGGCAACCAGCAATCAGCCCCAGCATTTT.

The V gene is TRBV10-3, the J gene TRBJ2-3; 11 bases agree with TRBD2. Unmatched junction bases numbered 3, after V lost 7 bases and J lost 0 bases. Germline-derived CDR1 and CDR2 are ENHRY and SYGVKD. The CDR3 length is 15 residues. The DNA of the CDR3 is TGTGCCATCAACCTAGCGGGAGGTAGCACAGATACGCAGTATTTT. It encodes CAINLAGGSTDTQYF.

This CDR3 is CASSEALPRAGGANVLTF. The CDR3 nucleotides read TGTGCCAGCAGTGAAGCGCTTCCAAGGGCCGGTGGGGCCAACGTCCTGACTTTC. This chain joins TRBV6-1 and TRBJ2-6, with no clear D. V was shortened by 0 bases and J by 3 bases, with 15 bases between the two germline ends. Germline V lookup: CDR1 MNHNS, CDR2 SASEGT. This CDR3 is built from 18 residues.

V is TRBV6-2 or TRBV6-3 and J is TRBJ1-1; D gene uncertain. From germline, CDR1 is MNHEY and CDR2 SVGEGT. The CDR3 contains 12 residues. V was pared by 2 bases and J by 10 bases, with 11 bases between. CDR3 coding DNA: TGTGCCAGCAGTTACCCAGTAGGAACAGCTTTCTTT. It translates to CASSYPVGTAFF.

The rearrangement uses TRBV14 and TRBJ2-7, with D perhaps being TRBD1 or TRBD2 (5 bases each). V shed 1 base and J shed 2 bases, with 9 bases lying between them. Per the germline V gene, CDR1 is SGHDN and CDR2 is FVKESK. This CDR3 is built from 14 residues. The CDR3 loop reads CASSQVGAAYEQYF. CDR3 nucleotides: TGTGCCAGCAGCCAAGTCGGGGCGGCCTACGAGCAGTACTTC. Full variable domain (rest looked up from reference TRBV14 and TRBJ2-7): EAGVTQFPSHSVIEKGQTVTLRCDPISGHDNLYWYRRVMGKEIKFLLHFVKESKQDESGMPNNRFLAERTGGTYSTLKVQPAELEDSGVYFCASSQVGAAYEQYFGPGTRLTVT.

This chain links TRBV19 with TRBJ1-4, with TRBD1 matching 7 bases. Germline-derived CDR1 and CDR2 are LNHDA and SQIVND (reference sequence). The J segment lost 6 bases and the V segment lost 7 bases, leaving 11 bases of the junction unmatched. The CDR3 length is 15 residues. In DNA, the CDR3 is TGTGCCAGTACCTCAGGGGGGGGCGCCGATGAAAAACTGTTTTTT. It is translated as CASTSGGGADEKLFF.

This clone was counted between two and nine times. The rearrangement links TRBV5-1 to TRBJ2-3, with 9 bases matching TRBD1. Losses at the gene ends were 7 bases for V and 7 bases for J; bases not matched to a gene: 16. This CDR3 spans 16 amino acids. CDR1 SGHRS and CDR2 YFSETQ come from the germline V gene. The CDR3 is CASGPRGQGGVNTQYF. The DNA for the CDR3 is TGCGCCAGCGGCCCGAGGGGACAGGGAGGGGTGAATACGCAGTATTTT.

The chain joins TRBV28 to TRBJ2-1; TRBD2 aligns across 10 bases. This CDR3 contains 16 residues. V was pared by 6 bases and J by 1 base, with 6 bases of the junction left unmatched. Germline V gene lookup returns CDR1 MDHEN and CDR2 SYDVKM. The CDR3 bases are TGTGCCAGCAGCTCTGTAGCGGGAGGTTCCTACAATGAGCAGTTCTTC. This codes for CASSSVAGGSYNEQFF.

The gene calls are TRBV6-5 and TRBJ1-1; D unclear. The V gene's germline CDR1 is MNHEY and CDR2 SVGAGI. This CDR3 contains 12 residues. The V end lost 5 bases, the J end lost 11 bases, and 15 bases lay between the germline ends. CDR3 sequence: CASSQVGYGAFF. The DNA for the CDR3 is TGTGCCAGCAGTCAGGTGGGGTATGGTGCTTTCTTT.